Listed here are 26 T cell receptor beta chains from one sample, sequenced in a study of blood T cell repertoires in COVID-19. The protocol was immunoSEQ multiplex PCR, while the TCRdb copy is restricted to in-frame clones and leaves out a portion. The table includes under 300,000 clones, approximately 83% detected once. Material for sequencing was peripheral blood. All receptors come from a human donor in a cohort sampled during active COVID-19.

The chain recombines TRBV5-1 with TRBJ2-7; the match to TRBD1 covers 7 bases. Germline-derived CDR1 and CDR2 are SGHRS and YFSETQ. V was clipped by 0 bases and J by 3 bases; unmatched bases: 6. This CDR3 contains 15 residues. CDR3 sequence: CASSLVSGQNYEQYF. DNA of the CDR3: TGCGCCAGCAGCTTGGTTTCGGGACAGAACTACGAGCAGTACTTC.

This clone was seen only a few times. The gene calls are TRBV3-1 (or the pseudogene TRBV3-2) and TRBJ1-4, with D maybe TRBD1 (5 bases). The CDR3 length is 15 residues. The V and J ends lost 5 bases and 8 bases respectively, with 18 bases between them. CDR1 is LGHDT and CDR2 is YNNKEL in the germline V gene (reference sequence). The CDR3 DNA sequence: TGTGCCAGCAGCTTTCCGGGGCGGCGGGGAGAAAAACTGTTTTTT. Translation gives CASSFPGRRGEKLFF.

V gene TRBV27 combines with J gene TRBJ2-7, with a weak D call TRBD1 (5 bases). Trimming removed 3 bases at V and 1 base at J, with 10 bases between. The CDR3 totals 14 residues. Germline V gene sequence: CDR1 MNHEY, CDR2 SMNVEV (reference sequence). The CDR3: CASSFTTGSYEQYF. CDR3 nucleotides: TGTGCCAGCAGTTTCACCACAGGTTCCTACGAGCAGTACTTC.

The chain carries TRBV5-1 and TRBJ2-7; 8 bases are shared with TRBD1. Germline CDR1 reads SGHRS; CDR2 reads YFSETQ. Trimming took 5 bases from V and 4 from J; bases not matched to a gene: 5. The CDR3 has 13 residues. CDR3 residues: CASRPGGGYEQYF. In DNA form, the CDR3 reads TGCGCCAGCAGACCAGGGGGCGGGTACGAGCAGTACTTC.

This sequence joins TRBV10-2 and TRBJ2-6, with 9 nucleotides matching TRBD1. Germline V gives CDR1 WSHSY, CDR2 SAAADI. The CDR3 covers 17 residues. V was pared by 2 bases and J by 0 bases, with 2 bases of the junction left unmatched. In DNA, the CDR3 is TGCGCCAGCAGTGAGACAGGGGGCGACTCTGGGGCCAACGTCCTGACTTTC. As protein: CASSETGGDSGANVLTF.

The chain has TRBV30 and TRBJ2-3; 15 positions match TRBD2. CDR1 and CDR2 (germline): GTSNPN, SVGIG (reference sequence). Trimming took 2 bases from V and 8 from J; bases not matched to a gene: 5. CDR3 length: 15 amino acids. The CDR3 coding sequence is TGTGCCTGGAGTACTGCGGGACTAGCGGGGGGTACGCAGTATTTT. This sequence encodes CAWSTAGLAGGTQYF. Full variable domain (rest looked up from reference TRBV30 and TRBJ2-3): SQTIHQWPATLVQPVGSPLSLECTVEGTSNPNLYWYRQAAGRGLQLLFYSVGIGQISSEVPQNLSASRPQDRQFILSSKKLLLSDSGFYLCAWSTAGLAGGTQYFGPGTRLTVL.

The count of this clone is one. This CDR3 reads CASGRQGQGYEQYF. The CDR3 region has the DNA TGTGCCAGCGGAAGGCAGGGACAGGGGTACGAGCAGTACTTC. The V and J genes are TRBV2 and TRBJ2-7, with TRBD1 matching 10 bases. Unmatched junction bases numbered 8, after V lost 8 bases and J lost 4 bases. Germline V lookup: CDR1 SNHLY, CDR2 FYNNEI. The CDR3 contains 14 residues.

This chain uses TRBV2 with TRBJ2-7, with a tentative D call TRBD2 (5 bases). V gave up 6 bases and J gave up 2 bases, with 11 bases separating them. CDR3 length: 13 amino acids. Germline lookup yields CDR1 SNHLY and CDR2 FYNNEI. The CDR3 DNA follows: TGTGCCAGCAGACCCGACGGGACCTACGAGCAGTACTTC. This gives the protein CASRPDGTYEQYF.

V and J are TRBV6-1 and TRBJ2-6; D is possibly TRBD2 (6 bases). V gave up 0 bases and J gave up 2 bases, with 20 bases separating them. Germline-derived CDR1 and CDR2 are MNHNS and SASEGT. This CDR3 is built from 20 residues. CDR3 in DNA: TGTGCCAGCAGTGAAGCGCGGGGTAGGGTGAGGGGACCTGGGGCCAACGTCCTGACTTTC. Its translation: CASSEARGRVRGPGANVLTF.

J is TRBJ2-3 and V is TRBV5-1; 8 nucleotides line up with TRBD2. The V gene's germline CDR1 is SGHRS and CDR2 YFSETQ. With V trimmed by 0 bases and J by 3 bases, 12 bases remained unmatched. This CDR3 region has 18 residues. The CDR3 bases are TGCGCCAGCAGCTTGGGGCTAGCGGGCCTGAAGAGGACAGATACGCAGTATTTT. This translates into CASSLGLAGLKRTDTQYF.

The chain has TRBV9 and TRBJ1-6, with TRBD1 identical over 10 bases. This CDR3 spans 16 amino acids. From germline, CDR1 is SGDLS and CDR2 YYNGEE. V lost 4 bases, J lost 5 bases, and 6 bases stayed unmatched. This CDR3 is CASSPWTGGNNSPLHF. CDR3 in DNA: TGTGCCAGCAGCCCCTGGACAGGGGGAAATAATTCACCCCTCCACTTT.

This chain uses TRBV30 with TRBJ2-7; D is ambiguous. The CDR3 runs 11 residues. V was shortened by 4 bases and J by 7 bases, with 11 bases between the two germline ends. Per germline, CDR1 GTSNPN and CDR2 SVGIG (reference sequence). CDR3 nucleotide sequence: TGTGCCTGGAACCATTTCGGGGAGCAGTACTTC. Translated, it gives CAWNHFGEQYF.

This clone was observed a single time. The chain links TRBV4-1 to TRBJ2-3, with 10 bases matching TRBD2. The CDR3 covers 16 residues. Germline values: CDR1 MGHRA, CDR2 YSYEKL. Trimming took 1 base from V and 1 from J; bases not matched to a gene: 2. The CDR3 DNA is TGCGCCAGCAGCCAAGCCGGGACTAGCGGCACAGATACGCAGTATTTT. It encodes CASSQAGTSGTDTQYF.

The rearrangement uses TRBV4-2 and TRBJ2-7; the match to TRBD1 covers 11 bases. V trimming: 1 base; J trimming: 5 bases; junction bases outside the gene matches: 10. CDR1 is LGHNA, CDR2 YNFKEQ, per germline. The CDR3 runs to 17 residues. The CDR3 sequence is CASSQGAPGQGDDEQYF. In nucleotides, the CDR3 is TGTGCCAGCAGCCAAGGAGCCCCGGGACAGGGGGACGACGAGCAGTACTTC.

CDR3 DNA: TGCGCCAGCAGCTTGGTGGGCCGGGGGGATGAAAAACTGTTTTTT. It specifies CASSLVGRGDEKLFF. The V gene is TRBV5-1, the J gene TRBJ1-4, with a tentative D call TRBD1 (5 bases). Trimming pared 0 bases from V and 6 bases from J, leaving 12 bases between. This CDR3 contains 15 residues. Germline CDR1 SGHRS, CDR2 YFSETQ.

The chain recombines TRBV23-1 with TRBJ2-1; TRBD1 matches 7 bases. TRBV23-1 is recorded as an ORF, its role being uncertain. There are 14 residues in the CDR3. The V segment lost 3 bases and the J segment 5 bases; nucleotides outside the gene matches: 4. The CDR3: CASSHRDSDNEQFF. In nucleotides, the CDR3 is TGCGCCAGCAGTCATAGGGACAGTGACAATGAGCAGTTCTTC.

The chain employs TRBV5-5 and TRBJ2-3, with 10 nucleotides matching TRBD1. The CDR3 is 15 amino acids. The germline V gene has CDR1 SGHKS and CDR2 YYEKEE (reference sequence). Losses at the gene ends were 4 bases for V and 3 bases for J; bases not matched to a gene: 5. As DNA, the CDR3 is TGTGCCAGCAGCCCCCGGACAGGGGGGACAGATACGCAGTATTTT. As protein: CASSPRTGGTDTQYF.

This chain links TRBV7-9 with TRBJ1-2, with D maybe TRBD1 (6 bases). Trimming took off 3 bases at V and 3 bases at J, with 17 bases between the two ends. This CDR3 is 16 amino acids long. Germline CDR1 and CDR2: SEHNR and FQNEAQ (reference sequence). The CDR3 is CASSFPRRSGDYGYTF. CDR3 sequence (DNA): TGTGCCAGCAGCTTCCCCCGCCGATCAGGGGACTATGGCTACACCTTC.

J is TRBJ2-6 and V is TRBV6-5, with D uncertain. The CDR3 sequence is 15 residues long. V dropped 7 bases and J dropped 0 bases, with 10 bases sitting between them. CDR1 and CDR2 (germline): MNHEY, SVGAGI. CDR3 region: CASIQDYSGANVLTF. CDR3 nucleotide sequence: TGTGCCAGCATCCAGGATTACTCTGGGGCCAACGTCCTGACTTTC.

The V and J genes are TRBV6-5 and TRBJ1-1, with 7 bases identical to TRBD1. With V trimmed by 2 bases and J by 1 base, 1 base remained unmatched. Looked up from germline, CDR1 is MNHEY and CDR2 is SVGAGI. The length of the CDR3 is 14 residues. Here the CDR3 DNA reads TGTGCCAGCAGTTACGGACAGGAGAACACTGAAGCTTTCTTT. It encodes CASSYGQENTEAFF.

The chain is built from TRBV28 and TRBJ1-1; D unclear. V was trimmed by 7 bases and J by 3 bases, leaving 12 bases between them. Germline V gene sequence: CDR1 MDHEN, CDR2 SYDVKM. This CDR3 has 13 amino acids. CDR3 loop: CASNLGIHTEAFF. CDR3 sequence (DNA): TGTGCCAGCAATCTCGGGATTCACACTGAAGCTTTCTTT.

This chain uses TRBV27 with TRBJ1-5, with TRBD1 as a possible D gene (5 bases). The germline V and J ends were trimmed by 3 bases and 3 bases, with 12 bases remaining between them. CDR3 size: 15 residues. Germline V gives CDR1 MNHEY, CDR2 SMNVEV (reference sequence). The CDR3 DNA follows: TGTGCCAGCAGTTTGGGAGGGGTCGTCAATCAGCCCCAGCATTTT. It translates to CASSLGGVVNQPQHF.

V and J are TRBV7-2 and TRBJ2-3; no firm D call. The CDR3 extends over 12 amino acids. Germline lookup yields CDR1 SGHTA and CDR2 FQGNSA. V was pared by 3 bases and J by 7 bases, with 8 bases between. CDR3 nucleotides: TGTGCCAGCAGCTTGTACACCAATACGCAGTATTTT. It specifies CASSLYTNTQYF.

The chain is built from TRBV6-5 and TRBJ1-5, with D possibly matching TRBD1 (6 bases). This CDR3 comprises 15 residues. CDR1 is MNHEY, CDR2 SVGAGI, per germline. The V end lost 6 bases, the J end lost 0 bases, and 12 bases lay between the germline ends. CDR3 sequence: CASSLGGNSNQPQHF. CDR3 DNA: TGTGCCAGCAGCCTAGGGGGTAATAGCAATCAGCCCCAGCATTTT.

V gene TRBV6-5 combines with J gene TRBJ2-6; tentatively, D is TRBD1 (5 bases). V was cut by 0 bases and J by 3 bases, with 9 bases left in between. Germline V gene lookup returns CDR1 MNHEY and CDR2 SVGAGI. The CDR3 has 16 amino acids. The CDR3 sequence is CASSYSSGLGANVLTF. In DNA, the CDR3 is TGTGCCAGCAGTTACTCGTCAGGGCTTGGGGCCAACGTCCTGACTTTC.

This chain uses TRBV12-3 or TRBV12-4 with TRBJ1-4; D remains unclear. This CDR3 is built from 10 residues. The V end lost 7 bases, the J end lost 7 bases, and 4 bases lay between the germline ends. The CDR3 nucleotides read TGTGCCAGCAACTTTGAAAAACTGTTTTTT. The encoded protein is CASNFEKLFF.